This T cell receptor (beta chain) was found in a study of cytomegalovirus exposure and HLA in healthy donors. Notes on this clone: What it binds is not known.

In the PCR, 60 Vbeta and 13 Jbeta primers were used. Profiling relied on immunoSEQ multiplex PCR, and the TCRdb table lists in-frame clones only, not all of them. The sample has 150,000 to 200,000 clones; about 71% are singletons. Germline V gene lookup returns CDR1 MDHEN and CDR2 SYDVKM. The CDR3 is 11 residues long. Trimming stripped 2 bases from V and 4 bases from J, with 3 bases between. Study-wide findings and caveats: Reportedly, cytomegalovirus status was diagnosed with high sensitivity and specificity.

This chain links TRBV28 with TRBJ2-7, with D hard to call. The sequence came from a woman aged 40 to 50 in good health and CMV-seropositive. The source material was PBMCs. Here the CDR3 reads CASSLLYEQYF. CDR3 bases: TGTGCCAGCAGTTTACTATACGAGCAGTACTTC.